A single sample gave rise to the 3 T cell receptor beta chains below, sequenced in a study of early T cells in non-severe SARS-CoV-2 infection. TCRdb itself ran the 5' RACE reads through MiXCR, one entry per CDR3 protein. The sample holds about 81,000 distinct CDR3 sequences; over 5% are singletons and the top ten take about 7.8%. Specimen: whole blood. These receptors were taken from an adult who was a healthcare worker with PCR-confirmed SARS-CoV-2 infection or an uninfected control (not recorded which).

The V call is TRBV10-3, the J call TRBJ2-5; D may correspond to TRBD1 or TRBD2 (5 bases each). Trimming removed 0 bases at V and 5 bases at J, with 10 bases between. Germline CDR1 is ENHRY and CDR2 is SYGVKD. This CDR3 is built from 14 residues. CDR3 loop: CAISESGTWETQYF. The CDR3 nucleotides read TGTGCCATCAGTGAGTCGGGGACCTGGGAGACCCAGTACTTC.

The table lists this clonotype with a few counts. The chain employs TRBV5-1 and TRBJ2-4, with a possible D match to TRBD1 (6 bases). This CDR3 is built from 15 residues. In germline, CDR1 is SGHRS, CDR2 YFSETQ. Trimming pared 4 bases from V and 0 bases from J, leaving 11 bases between. CDR3 loop: CASSDRTVAKNIQYF. CDR3 DNA sequence: TGCGCCAGCAGCGACCGGACAGTAGCCAAAAACATTCAGTACTTC.

This clonotype was seen ten or more times. The V and J genes are TRBV7-9 and TRBJ1-5; D not resolved. The CDR3 length is 13 residues. Germline V lookup: CDR1 SEHNR, CDR2 FQNEAQ (reference sequence). V was clipped by 4 bases and J by 0 bases, with 4 bases between them. The CDR3 DNA reads TGTGCCAGCAGCTCAAATAGCAATCAGCCCCAGCATTTT. It translates to CASSSNSNQPQHF.